The 3 T cell receptor beta chains below come from one sample, sequenced in a study of metastatic and nonmetastatic thyroid tumors. The entire patient cohort was treatment-naive prior to thyroid surgery. TCRdb re-clonotyped the PCR reads through MiXCR. Of about 40,000 clones listed, about a sixth are singletons. Sequenced input: tumor tissue. These receptors originate from a female donor with papillary thyroid cancer or a benign thyroid nodule (not recorded which). Some clones in this sample may be carry-over from other donors' samples.

This clone has at least ten counts. This sequence joins TRBV5-1 and TRBJ2-7, with D possibly being TRBD2 (6 bases). CDR1 and CDR2 (germline): SGHRS, YFSETQ. The V and J ends lost 5 bases and 2 bases respectively, with 14 bases between them. This CDR3 contains 14 residues. The CDR3 sequence: CASRDGGSAYEQYF. CDR3 DNA: TGCGCCAGCAGAGACGGGGGATCTGCCTACGAGCAGTACTTC.

Many counts were recorded for this clone. The chain links TRBV7-9 to TRBJ1-6; tentative D call: TRBD1 (5 bases). Germline CDR1 and CDR2: SEHNR and FQNEAQ (reference sequence). The CDR3 consists of 13 residues. V dropped 3 bases and J dropped 7 bases, with 7 bases sitting between them. The CDR3 DNA reads as TGTGCCAGCAGCTTGGCAGGGAATTCACCCCTCCACTTT. This translates into CASSLAGNSPLHF.

This clone has a count of ten or more. Other DNA sequences in the sample encode the same CDR3. The chain employs TRBV7-2 and TRBJ2-7, with a weak D call TRBD1 (6 bases). V lost 5 bases and J 2 bases, leaving 13 bases between the germline ends. The CDR3 is 14 residues long. Germline lookup yields CDR1 SGHTA and CDR2 FQGNSA. The CDR3 DNA is TGTGCCAGCAGCAGCTCAGGGGTCCCCTACGAGCAGTACTTC. Residues: CASSSSGVPYEQYF.